A selection of T cell receptor beta chains follows, all from one sample in a study of T cell clones after liver transplantation. The repertoire was sequenced with immunoSEQ multiplex PCR; TCRdb's copy has only in-frame clones and lacks some. The sample carries around 1,300 clones, about 29% recorded once. Which antigens these TCRs recognize remains unknown. The sequenced sample was CD8+ T cells from PBMCs cultured with third-party cells. These receptors all come from a human patient who received a liver transplant. A subset of T cells may come from the graft donor. Each CDR3 is given with its conserved first and last residue. The order of the fields is clone size, D gene, J gene, V gene, CDR3 protein, CDR3 DNA. D genes are given only for firm matches. The size field is filled for only some rows; it gives once, few, many or a size class.

clone_size: NA; d_call: NA; j_call: TRBJ1-2; v_call: TRBV13; cdr3_aa: CASNPGVTFGYTF; cdr3_nt: TGTGCCAGCAACCCCGGGGTTACCTTTGGCTACACCTTC
clone_size: once; d_call: NA; j_call: TRBJ2-7; v_call: TRBV27; cdr3_aa: CASSFAEGPYEQYF; cdr3_nt: TGTGCCAGCAGTTTTGCGGAGGGTCCCTACGAGCAGTACTTC
clone_size: few; d_call: NA; j_call: TRBJ1-1; v_call: TRBV12-5; cdr3_aa: CASGFGRNTEAFF; cdr3_nt: TGTGCTAGTGGTTTTGGGAGGAACACTGAAGCTTTCTTT
clone_size: NA; d_call: TRBD2; j_call: TRBJ2-1; v_call: TRBV14; cdr3_aa: CASSLDSGSSADNEQFF; cdr3_nt: TGTGCCAGCAGCCTCGATAGCGGGAGCTCGGCAGACAATGAGCAGTTCTTC
clone_size: once; d_call: TRBD1; j_call: TRBJ1-5; v_call: TRBV5-4; cdr3_aa: CASSPDREGGNQPQHF; cdr3_nt: TGTGCCAGCAGCCCAGACAGGGAGGGGGGCAATCAGCCCCAGCATTTT
clone_size: medium-sized; d_call: NA; j_call: TRBJ2-1; v_call: TRBV6-5; cdr3_aa: CASSFLVGSYNEQFF; cdr3_nt: TGTGCCAGCAGTTTCCTAGTGGGGTCCTACAATGAGCAGTTCTTC
clone_size: large; d_call: NA; j_call: TRBJ2-5; v_call: TRBV2; cdr3_aa: CASSALLRTQYF; cdr3_nt: TGTGCCAGCAGTGCCCTGTTACGGACCCAGTACTTC
clone_size: large; d_call: NA; j_call: TRBJ1-4; v_call: TRBV2; cdr3_aa: CASSLPADRSTF; cdr3_nt: TGTGCCAGCAGTCTTCCCGCGGACAGAAGTACTTTT
clone_size: large; d_call: NA; j_call: TRBJ2-1; v_call: TRBV27; cdr3_aa: CASSLGTIPYNEQFF; cdr3_nt: TGTGCCAGCAGTTTAGGGACGATACCTTACAATGAGCAGTTCTTC
clone_size: NA; d_call: NA; j_call: TRBJ2-5; v_call: TRBV21-1; cdr3_aa: CASSRDLGYTFSETQYF; cdr3_nt: TGTGCCAGCAGTCGGGACTTAGGCTACACTTTCTCTGAGACCCAGTACTTC
clone_size: NA; d_call: TRBD2; j_call: TRBJ2-5; v_call: TRBV29-1; cdr3_aa: CSVDGTSGGTTETQYF; cdr3_nt: TGCAGCGTCGACGGGACTAGCGGGGGCACTACGGAGACCCAGTACTTC
clone_size: large; d_call: NA; j_call: TRBJ2-3; v_call: TRBV11-2; cdr3_aa: CASSPNTDTQYF; cdr3_nt: TGTGCCAGCAGCCCTAACACAGATACGCAGTATTTT
clone_size: large; d_call: TRBD1; j_call: TRBJ2-7; v_call: TRBV27; cdr3_aa: CASSFIPGTGDTLQYF; cdr3_nt: TGTGCCAGCAGTTTCATACCCGGGACAGGGGATACTCTGCAGTACTTC
clone_size: NA; d_call: TRBD1; j_call: TRBJ2-7; v_call: TRBV15; cdr3_aa: CATSGSRGLAYEQYF; cdr3_nt: TGTGCCACCAGCGGGTCGAGGGGGCTAGCCTACGAGCAGTACTTC
clone_size: NA; d_call: NA; j_call: TRBJ2-2; v_call: TRBV6-5; cdr3_aa: CASPGNTGELFF; cdr3_nt: TGTGCCAGCCCAGGAAACACCGGGGAGCTGTTTTTT
clone_size: NA; d_call: NA; j_call: TRBJ2-3; v_call: TRBV7-2; cdr3_aa: CASSLYGDTQYF; cdr3_nt: TGTGCCAGCAGCTTATACGGAGATACGCAGTATTTT
clone_size: NA; d_call: TRBD1; j_call: TRBJ1-5; v_call: TRBV7-9; cdr3_aa: CASSPDREGGNQPQHF; cdr3_nt: TGTGCCAGCAGCCCAGACAGGGAGGGGGGCAATCAGCCCCAGCATTTT
clone_size: few; d_call: NA; j_call: TRBJ1-3; v_call: TRBV28; cdr3_aa: CARSLIQGNTIYF; cdr3_nt: TGTGCCAGGAGTTTGATTCAGGGAAACACCATATATTTT
clone_size: medium-sized; d_call: NA; j_call: TRBJ2-3; v_call: TRBV6-4; cdr3_aa: CASSDSDTDTQYF; cdr3_nt: TGTGCCAGCAGTGACTCGGACACAGATACGCAGTATTTT
clone_size: large; d_call: TRBD1; j_call: TRBJ2-1; v_call: TRBV27; cdr3_aa: CASSQGTAPYNEQFF; cdr3_nt: TGTGCCAGCAGTCAAGGGACAGCCCCCTACAATGAGCAGTTCTTC
clone_size: medium-sized; d_call: NA; j_call: TRBJ2-5; v_call: TRBV7-9; cdr3_aa: CASSLLGHVKETQYF; cdr3_nt: TGTGCCAGCAGCTTACTCGGACACGTAAAAGAGACCCAGTACTTC
clone_size: NA; d_call: NA; j_call: TRBJ2-1; v_call: TRBV28; cdr3_aa: CASSFGVAPYNEQFF; cdr3_nt: TGTGCCAGCAGTTTTGGAGTAGCCCCCTACAATGAGCAGTTCTTC
clone_size: NA; d_call: TRBD2; j_call: TRBJ2-3; v_call: TRBV6-4; cdr3_aa: CASSDSTSGSTDTQYF; cdr3_nt: TGTGCCAGCAGTGACTCGACTAGCGGTAGCACAGATACGCAGTATTTT
clone_size: NA; d_call: NA; j_call: TRBJ2-7; v_call: TRBV19; cdr3_aa: CASAWGVGYEQYF; cdr3_nt: TGTGCCAGCGCGTGGGGGGTAGGGTACGAGCAGTACTTC
clone_size: medium-sized; d_call: NA; j_call: TRBJ2-1; v_call: TRBV11-2; cdr3_aa: CASSLTEEQFF; cdr3_nt: TGTGCCAGCAGCTTAACGGAGGAGCAGTTCTTC
clone_size: NA; d_call: NA; j_call: TRBJ1-6; v_call: TRBV13; cdr3_aa: CASSSPGSSYNSPLHF; cdr3_nt: TGTGCCAGCAGCTCCCCAGGGAGCTCCTATAATTCACCCCTCCACTTT
clone_size: large; d_call: TRBD1; j_call: TRBJ1-2; v_call: TRBV19; cdr3_aa: CAVNTGGDGYTF; cdr3_nt: TGTGCCGTTAATACAGGGGGCGATGGCTACACCTTC
clone_size: large; d_call: TRBD2; j_call: TRBJ2-1; v_call: TRBV27; cdr3_aa: CASTPGASGHNEQFF; cdr3_nt: TGTGCCAGCACCCCCGGTGCTAGCGGCCACAATGAGCAGTTCTTC
clone_size: large; d_call: NA; j_call: TRBJ1-1; v_call: TRBV19; cdr3_aa: CASTPWRGNTEAFF; cdr3_nt: TGTGCCAGTACCCCCTGGCGGGGGAACACTGAAGCTTTCTTT
clone_size: large; d_call: TRBD2; j_call: TRBJ2-1; v_call: TRBV27; cdr3_aa: CASSDGTSGYNEQFF; cdr3_nt: TGTGCCAGCAGTGATGGGACTAGCGGCTACAATGAGCAGTTCTTC
clone_size: NA; d_call: TRBD1; j_call: TRBJ2-7; v_call: TRBV7-6; cdr3_aa: CASSLAGGMNEQYF; cdr3_nt: TGTGCCAGCAGCTTGGCAGGGGGCATGAACGAGCAGTACTTC
clone_size: NA; d_call: TRBD2; j_call: TRBJ2-3; v_call: TRBV7-9; cdr3_aa: CASSQTTSGRDTQYF; cdr3_nt: TGTGCCAGCAGCCAGACTACTAGCGGGAGAGATACGCAGTATTTT
clone_size: NA; d_call: TRBD1; j_call: TRBJ1-2; v_call: TRBV5-6; cdr3_aa: CASSLARGPRRNGYTF; cdr3_nt: TGTGCCAGCAGCTTGGCCAGGGGGCCCCGGAGGAATGGCTACACCTTC
clone_size: NA; d_call: NA; j_call: TRBJ2-7; v_call: TRBV7-2; cdr3_aa: CASSLATQNRYEQYF; cdr3_nt: TGTGCCAGCAGCTTAGCGACGCAGAATCGCTACGAGCAGTACTTC
clone_size: NA; d_call: NA; j_call: TRBJ1-2; v_call: TRBV6-6; cdr3_aa: CASISTPSKTAYGYTF; cdr3_nt: TGTGCCAGCATTTCTACCCCATCGAAGACTGCCTATGGCTACACCTTC
clone_size: large; d_call: TRBD1; j_call: TRBJ1-2; v_call: TRBV4-3; cdr3_aa: CASSQPRTGQNIHGYTF; cdr3_nt: TGCGCCAGCAGCCAACCCCGGACAGGTCAGAACATCCATGGCTACACCTTC
clone_size: NA; d_call: TRBD2; j_call: TRBJ2-7; v_call: TRBV7-3; cdr3_aa: CASSLGLAGDGYEQYF; cdr3_nt: TGTGCCAGCAGCTTGGGCCTAGCGGGGGACGGCTACGAGCAGTACTTC
clone_size: medium-sized; d_call: TRBD1; j_call: TRBJ2-5; v_call: TRBV2; cdr3_aa: CASRADRGRNQETQYF; cdr3_nt: TGTGCCAGCAGGGCAGACAGGGGGCGAAACCAAGAGACCCAGTACTTC
clone_size: NA; d_call: NA; j_call: TRBJ2-1; v_call: TRBV6-6; cdr3_aa: CASSFLVGSYNEQFF; cdr3_nt: TGTGCCAGCAGTTTCCTAGTGGGGTCCTACAATGAGCAGTTCTTC
clone_size: large; d_call: TRBD1; j_call: TRBJ1-1; v_call: TRBV7-9; cdr3_aa: CASSPPTGGWDTEAFF; cdr3_nt: TGTGCCAGCAGCCCCCCGACAGGGGGCTGGGATACTGAAGCTTTCTTT
clone_size: large; d_call: NA; j_call: TRBJ1-2; v_call: TRBV19; cdr3_aa: CASTPGAGNYGYTF; cdr3_nt: TGTGCCAGTACACCAGGGGCTGGGAACTATGGCTACACCTTC
clone_size: large; d_call: NA; j_call: TRBJ1-1; v_call: TRBV4-3; cdr3_aa: CASSQDVRARTEAFF; cdr3_nt: TGCGCCAGCAGCCAAGATGTCAGGGCTCGCACTGAAGCTTTCTTT
clone_size: few; d_call: TRBD1; j_call: TRBJ1-5; v_call: TRBV7-2; cdr3_aa: CASSPDREGGNQPQHF; cdr3_nt: TGTGCCAGCAGCCCAGACAGGGAGGGGGGCAATCAGCCCCAGCATTTT
clone_size: NA; d_call: TRBD1; j_call: TRBJ1-4; v_call: TRBV4-1; cdr3_aa: CASSQEGQRYEKLFF; cdr3_nt: TGCGCCAGCAGCCAAGAGGGACAGCGATATGAAAAACTGTTTTTT
clone_size: once; d_call: NA; j_call: TRBJ2-2; v_call: TRBV7-3; cdr3_aa: CASSLTGNKAGELFF; cdr3_nt: TGTGCCAGCAGCTTAACCGGGAATAAGGCCGGGGAGCTGTTTTTT
clone_size: large; d_call: NA; j_call: TRBJ1-1; v_call: TRBV4-3; cdr3_aa: CASSLREGTEAFF; cdr3_nt: TGCGCCAGCAGCCTCAGGGAGGGTACGGAAGCTTTCTTT
clone_size: NA; d_call: NA; j_call: TRBJ1-5; v_call: TRBV11-2; cdr3_aa: CASSHGREEVSNQPQHF; cdr3_nt: TGTGCCAGCAGCCACGGACGGGAAGAGGTTAGCAATCAGCCCCAGCATTTT
clone_size: few; d_call: NA; j_call: TRBJ2-3; v_call: TRBV7-9; cdr3_aa: CASSLTNLRAGRTDTQYF; cdr3_nt: TGTGCCAGCAGCTTGACTAACCTCCGGGCGGGCCGCACAGATACGCAGTATTTT
clone_size: few; d_call: TRBD2; j_call: TRBJ2-1; v_call: TRBV7-3; cdr3_aa: CASSLARTSGRLNEQFF; cdr3_nt: TGTGCCAGCAGCTTAGCGCGGACTAGCGGGAGACTGAATGAGCAGTTCTTC